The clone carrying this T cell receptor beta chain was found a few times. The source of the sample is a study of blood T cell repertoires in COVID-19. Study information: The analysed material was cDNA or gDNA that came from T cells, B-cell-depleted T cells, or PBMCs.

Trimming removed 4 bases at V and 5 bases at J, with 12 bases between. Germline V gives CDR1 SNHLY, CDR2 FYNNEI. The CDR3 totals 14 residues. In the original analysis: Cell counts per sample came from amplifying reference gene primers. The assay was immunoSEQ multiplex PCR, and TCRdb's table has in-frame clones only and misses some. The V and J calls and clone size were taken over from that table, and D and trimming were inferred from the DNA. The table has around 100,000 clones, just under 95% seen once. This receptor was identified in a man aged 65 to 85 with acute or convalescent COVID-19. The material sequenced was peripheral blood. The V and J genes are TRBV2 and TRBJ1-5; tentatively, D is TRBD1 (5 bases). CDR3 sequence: CASSGGDRYQPQHF. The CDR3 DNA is TGTGCCAGCAGTGGGGGTGACAGATATCAGCCCCAGCATTTT.